One sample yielded the 30 T cell receptor beta chains listed below, sequenced in a study of human CD8 memory T cell subsets (dated by TCRdb to 2018 to 2021). A Human TCR Profiling Kit was used to prepare UMI-labeled 5' RACE TCRbeta libraries. Following TCRdb reprocessing, every CDR3 protein sequence forms one entry, and DNA is not provided. The sample's table lists a count of fewer than 20,000 distinct CDR3 sequences. 5.4% of the sample is in the top ten clones. The sequenced sample was CD8+ T cells from PBMCs. The receptors come from a human donor in good health.

This chain joins TRBV19 and TRBJ2-3; TCRdb indicates TRBD1, and absent DNA this call remains unverified. The V gene's germline CDR1 is LNHDA and CDR2 SQIVND (reference sequence). CDR3 length: 15 residues. The CDR3 protein is CASSISGQGKDTQYF.

Frequency places this clonotype as medium-sized. The chain uses TRBV29-1 and TRBJ1-5; no DNA is available, so the TRBD1 call from TCRdb remains unchecked. The CDR3 has 15 residues. CDR1 and CDR2 (germline): SQVTM, ANQGSEA. The CDR3 loop reads CSVPGQGPLNQPQHF. Full variable domain (missing parts from reference TRBV29-1 and TRBJ1-5): SAVISQKPSRDICQRGTSLTIQCQVDSQVTMMFWYRQQPGQSLTLIATANQGSEATYESGFVIDKFPISRPNLTFSTLTVSNMSPEDSSIYLCSVPGQGPLNQPQHFGDGTRLSIL.

Its frequency marks this clonotype as medium-sized (0.01 to 0.1%). The chain carries TRBV7-2 and TRBJ1-1; the D call from TCRdb, TRBD1, cannot be confirmed without DNA. This CDR3 spans 15 amino acids. Germline V gives CDR1 SGHTA, CDR2 FQGNSA. CDR3 loop: CASSLFRTMNTEAFF.

V and J are TRBV25-1 and TRBJ1-5. CDR1 MGHDK and CDR2 SYGVNS come from the germline V gene. This CDR3 is built from 11 residues. The chain's CDR3 is CASSEGVSQHF.

The chain combines TRBV5-1 with TRBJ2-7. The length of the CDR3 is 14 residues. Germline V gene data show CDR1 as SGHRS and CDR2 as YFSETQ. The CDR3 spells CASSLELGPYEQYF.

V gene TRBV19 combines with J gene TRBJ2-7; TCRdb names TRBD1, which stays unverified in the absence of DNA. CDR3 size: 14 residues. Per the germline V gene, CDR1 is LNHDA and CDR2 is SQIVND (reference sequence). The CDR3 reads CASSPGTRGYEQYF.

V is TRBV4-1 and J is TRBJ2-7; with no DNA, the TCRdb D assignment of TRBD1 cannot be verified. Germline V lookup: CDR1 MGHRA, CDR2 YSYEKL. There are 15 residues in the CDR3. The CDR3 protein is CASSQEGQGYYEQYF.

The chain is built from TRBV12-3 or TRBV12-4 and TRBJ2-5; without DNA, the TCRdb call of TRBD1 cannot be checked. The CDR3 runs 15 residues. This CDR3 is CASTDFQGAGETQYF.

This rearrangement joins TRBV9 to TRBJ1-1; TCRdb lists TRBD1, though no DNA is available to test this call. The germline CDR1 and CDR2 sequences are SGDLS and YYNGEE. CDR3 length: 17 residues. This CDR3 is CASSVNPTGSENTEAFF.

This chain joins TRBV28 and TRBJ2-1; without DNA, the TCRdb call of TRBD1 cannot be checked. The length of the CDR3 is 17 residues. In germline, CDR1 is MDHEN, CDR2 SYDVKM. CDR3: CASSAGTGGALRNEQFF.

This chain links TRBV6-6 with TRBJ1-5; TCRdb's D call of TRBD1 is untestable without DNA. Germline loops: CDR1 MNHNY, CDR2 SVGAGI (reference sequence). CDR3 length: 16 residues. The CDR3 is CASSFLGGLGNQPQHF.

The chain couples TRBV27 to TRBJ2-2. CDR3 length: 16 amino acids. Germline loops: CDR1 MNHEY, CDR2 SMNVEV (reference sequence). CDR3 sequence reads: CASSLWGGVNTGELFF.

This sequence joins TRBV12-3 or TRBV12-4 and TRBJ1-2; there is no DNA to check the TCRdb D call of TRBD1. The CDR3 is 15 residues long. Here the CDR3 reads CASSLGGQINYGYTF.

V and J are TRBV20-1 and TRBJ2-7; TCRdb's D call of TRBD1 is untestable without DNA. The CDR3 covers 15 residues. Germline V gene lookup returns CDR1 DFQATT and CDR2 SNEGSKA (reference sequence). The CDR3 loop is CSAIAGQGSSYEQYF.

V is TRBV29-1 and J is TRBJ2-1; the TCRdb D gene call, TRBD2, has no DNA to confirm it. Germline CDR1 is SQVTM and CDR2 is ANQGSEA. CDR3 length equals 16 residues. The CDR3 protein is CSVDGTSGSSYNEQFF.

The V call is TRBV14, the J call TRBJ2-3; the D call from TCRdb, TRBD1, cannot be confirmed without DNA. The V gene's germline CDR1 is SGHDN and CDR2 FVKESK. The CDR3 has 15 residues. The CDR3 sequence: CASSQGDSITDTQYF.

The V gene is TRBV4-1, the J gene TRBJ1-1. CDR1 and CDR2 (germline): MGHRA, YSYEKL. The CDR3 extends over 17 amino acids. The CDR3 sequence: CASSQDKGDSGNTEAFF.

This chain connects TRBV19 to TRBJ1-1; TCRdb reports TRBD1, a call that lacks DNA to check it against. This CDR3 region has 14 residues. Germline V CDR1 and CDR2: LNHDA, SQIVND (reference sequence). The CDR3 loop is CASSIDHGGTEAFF.

This clonotype shows up as medium-sized by frequency. This chain links TRBV29-1 with TRBJ2-3; as DNA is missing, the TRBD2 call by TCRdb cannot be tested. Germline V gives CDR1 SQVTM, CDR2 ANQGSEA. This CDR3 contains 13 residues. The CDR3 region is CSVVAGLADTQYF.

V gene TRBV29-1 combines with J gene TRBJ1-2; the D call of TRBD1 rests on TCRdb alone, since no DNA is present to check it. CDR1 is SQVTM and CDR2 is ANQGSEA in the germline V gene. This CDR3 is built from 15 residues. CDR3 region: CSAPRGGPRGFGYTF.

The chain employs TRBV27 and TRBJ1-1; absent DNA, TCRdb's TRBD1 call cannot be checked. The CDR3 spans 15 residues. Germline assignment: CDR1 MNHEY and CDR2 SMNVEV (reference sequence). The CDR3 is CASSSATEPNTEAFF.

The chain uses TRBV13 and TRBJ2-1; TCRdb picks TRBD2, but there is no DNA to check that call. This CDR3 contains 15 residues. Germline loops: CDR1 PRHDT, CDR2 FYEKMQ (reference sequence). The CDR3 region is CASSSSSATYNEQFF.

The rearrangement uses TRBV7-9 and TRBJ2-5; without DNA, the TCRdb call of TRBD2 cannot be checked. Germline V CDR1 and CDR2: SEHNR, FQNEAQ (reference sequence). This CDR3 has 17 residues. CDR3 residues: CASSDGAGTSDWETQYF.

The V and J genes are TRBV13 and TRBJ2-2; TCRdb indicates TRBD1, and absent DNA this call remains unverified. The CDR3 runs to 17 residues. Germline V gene data show CDR1 as PRHDT and CDR2 as FYEKMQ (reference sequence). CDR3: CASSSPGQGSNTGELFF.

The V and J genes are TRBV28 and TRBJ2-7; the D call of TRBD1 rests on TCRdb alone, since no DNA is present to check it. From germline, CDR1 is MDHEN and CDR2 SYDVKM. CDR3 length: 15 amino acids. The CDR3: CASSLIRDREEEQYF.

J is TRBJ2-7 and V is TRBV7-6; TCRdb designates TRBD1, a call that cannot be tested without DNA. CDR1 SGHVS and CDR2 FNYEAQ come from the germline V gene. The CDR3 runs 14 residues. Here the CDR3 reads CASSAIGGSYEQYF.

This chain uses TRBV28 with TRBJ2-1. CDR3 length: 11 residues. Per germline, CDR1 MDHEN and CDR2 SYDVKM. CDR3 amino acids: CASWGNNEQFF.

The chain is built from TRBV27 and TRBJ2-7. CDR3 length: 13 amino acids. The germline V gene has CDR1 MNHEY and CDR2 SMNVEV (reference sequence). The CDR3 loop reads CASSFRVGYEQYF.

This rearrangement joins TRBV2 to TRBJ1-5; the D call from TCRdb, TRBD1, cannot be confirmed without DNA. This CDR3 contains 13 residues. Germline assignment: CDR1 SNHLY and CDR2 FYNNEI. The CDR3: CASKGQGGQPQHF. The full variable domain, in which reference TRBV2 and TRBJ1-5 provide the parts outside the CDR3, is EPEVTQTPSHQVTQMGQEVILRCVPISNHLYFYWYRQILGQKVEFLVSFYNNEISEKSEIFDDQFSVERPDGSNFTLKIRSTKLEDSAMYFCASKGQGGQPQHFGDGTRLSIL.

The J gene is TRBJ2-7, the V gene TRBV14; TCRdb proposes TRBD1, but this gene call is untestable without DNA. Germline CDR1 and CDR2: SGHDN and FVKESK. The CDR3 length is 15 residues. CDR3 region: CASSHGQGDPYEQYF.